A single sample is the source of the 9 T cell receptor beta chains below, sequenced in a study of blood T cell repertoires in COVID-19. Sequencing used immunoSEQ multiplex PCR; TCRdb keeps in-frame clones, though not all of them. The sample holds some 150,000 clones, more than 80% seen once. The sample comprised peripheral blood. Every receptor here comes from a man in his 60s with acute or convalescent COVID-19.

The rearrangement joins TRBV5-5 to TRBJ1-1; 7 bases match TRBD1. The V gene's germline CDR1 is SGHKS and CDR2 YYEKEE (reference sequence). This CDR3 has 15 residues. V lost 5 bases and J lost 1; bases outside the gene matches: 8. CDR3 in DNA: TGTGCCAGCAGACAACAGGGGACCTCGAACACTGAAGCTTTCTTT. Translated, it gives CASRQQGTSNTEAFF.

This clone appeared once. In nucleotides, the CDR3 is TGTGCCAGCAGCCAAAGCGGGAAAATGAACACTGAAGCTTTCTTT. Its protein product is CASSQSGKMNTEAFF. The chain links TRBV4-2 to TRBJ1-1; D not certain. CDR1 and CDR2 (germline): LGHNA, YNFKEQ. Trimming removed 2 bases from V and 0 bases from J, with 10 bases in between. The CDR3 consists of 15 residues.

This clone was detected once. The rearrangement uses TRBV27 and TRBJ1-2, with a weak D call TRBD1 (6 bases). V shed 6 bases and J shed 4 bases, with 15 bases lying between them. The CDR3 loop spans 14 amino acids. Germline V lookup: CDR1 MNHEY, CDR2 SMNVEV (reference sequence). The CDR3 here is CASSRTQGTYGYTF. The CDR3 DNA reads as TGTGCCAGCAGCCGGACCCAGGGGACCTATGGCTACACCTTC.

This clone was seen once. The chain has TRBV19 and TRBJ1-6; D unclear. Looked up from germline, CDR1 is LNHDA and CDR2 is SQIVND (reference sequence). V dropped 6 bases and J dropped 5 bases, with 14 bases sitting between them. There are 15 residues in the CDR3. CDR3: CASSVGGEHNSPLHF. CDR3 sequence (DNA): TGTGCCAGTAGCGTCGGCGGGGAGCATAATTCACCCCTCCACTTT.

The rearrangement uses TRBV27 and TRBJ2-7; D unresolved. Germline CDR1 MNHEY, CDR2 SMNVEV (reference sequence). The CDR3 covers 13 residues. The germline V and J ends were trimmed by 0 bases and 12 bases, with 15 bases remaining between them. This chain's CDR3 is CASSLSGQAVWYF. DNA for the CDR3: TGTGCCAGCAGTTTATCTGGTCAGGCTGTCTGGTACTTC.

The chain employs TRBV24-1 and TRBJ1-5, with 8 bases fitting TRBD1. The CDR3 sequence is 15 residues long. V dropped 3 bases and J dropped 9; count of bases not matched to a gene: 9. Germline V lookup: CDR1 KGHDR, CDR2 SFDVKD. CDR3 DNA: TGTGCCACCAGTGATGGACAGGGCCGTGGGGCGCCCCAGCATTTT. It yields the protein CATSDGQGRGAPQHF.

The chain recombines TRBV4-1 with TRBJ2-3; D not resolved. Germline CDR1 reads MGHRA; CDR2 reads YSYEKL. Trimming left V 3 bases short and J 0 bases short, with 16 bases between. This CDR3 is 17 amino acids long. The CDR3 coding sequence is TGCGCCAGCAGCCAGATTTTCCGCTTCACTAGCACAGATACGCAGTATTTT. It specifies CASSQIFRFTSTDTQYF.

The chain joins TRBV5-1 to TRBJ1-6, with D uncertain. The germline gives CDR1 SGHRS, CDR2 YFSETQ. The V end lost 0 bases, the J end lost 5 bases, and 12 bases lay between the germline ends. The CDR3 is 16 amino acids. CDR3 nucleotide sequence: TGCGCCAGCAGCTTGGTAGCGGCCAGAAATAATTCACCCCTCCACTTT. Translation: CASSLVAARNNSPLHF.

The chain is built from TRBV6-5 and TRBJ1-5, with a tentative D call TRBD1 (5 bases). This CDR3 spans 14 amino acids. Germline assignment: CDR1 MNHEY and CDR2 SVGAGI. The V end lost 1 base, the J end lost 9 bases, and 13 bases lay between the germline ends. The CDR3 loop reads CASSYYGRESPQHF. CDR3 sequence (DNA): TGTGCCAGCAGTTACTACGGCAGGGAATCGCCCCAGCATTTT.